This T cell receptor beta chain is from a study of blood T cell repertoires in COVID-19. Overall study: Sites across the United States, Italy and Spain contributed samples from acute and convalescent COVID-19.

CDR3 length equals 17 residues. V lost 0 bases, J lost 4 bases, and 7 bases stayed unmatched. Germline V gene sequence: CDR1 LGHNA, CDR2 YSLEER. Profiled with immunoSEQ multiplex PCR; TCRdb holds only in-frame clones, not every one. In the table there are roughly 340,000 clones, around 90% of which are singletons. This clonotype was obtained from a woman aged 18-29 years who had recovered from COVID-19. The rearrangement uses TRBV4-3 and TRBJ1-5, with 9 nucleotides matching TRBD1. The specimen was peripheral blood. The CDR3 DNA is TGCGCCAGCAGCCAAGATGAAGCGACAGGGGGGAATCAGCCCCAGCATTTT. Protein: CASSQDEATGGNQPQHF.